The 28 T cell receptor beta chains in this list originate from one sample, sequenced in a study of beta chain features in type 1 diabetes. Sequencing targeted expressed TCRB transcripts, as all isolated RNA had been reverse transcribed. Profiled with immunoSEQ multiplex PCR; TCRdb holds only in-frame clones, not every one. Of 300,000 to 400,000 clones listed, about 11% are singletons. The sample was naive CD4+ T cells from blood. Receptors originate from a woman in her 30s in good health.

A few counts support this clone. This chain joins TRBV7-2 and TRBJ2-3; 9 bases line up with TRBD2. The CDR3 loop spans 17 amino acids. J lost 2 bases, V lost 2 bases, and 8 bases had no gene match. Germline assignment: CDR1 SGHTA and CDR2 FQGNSA. In nucleotides, the CDR3 is TGTGCCAGCAGCTTAAACAGCGCTAGCGGGAACACAGATACGCAGTATTTT. This translates into CASSLNSASGNTDTQYF.

This sequence joins TRBV4-2 and TRBJ2-1; 13 bases are a match to TRBD2. Per germline, CDR1 LGHNA and CDR2 YNFKEQ. The J segment lost 6 bases and the V segment lost 5 bases, leaving 4 bases of the junction unmatched. The CDR3 is 15 residues long. This CDR3 is CASSGLAGEGNEQFF. The DNA of the CDR3 is TGTGCCAGCAGCGGACTAGCGGGAGAAGGCAATGAGCAGTTCTTC.

Only a few counts were recorded for this clone. The V gene is TRBV4-1, the J gene TRBJ2-5; a possible D gene is TRBD2 (6 bases). Trimming cost V 0 bases and J 5 bases, with 10 bases left between them. CDR1 is MGHRA and CDR2 is YSYEKL in the germline V gene. This CDR3 has 14 residues. CDR3 amino acids: CASSQDDRGETQYF. The CDR3 nucleotides read TGCGCCAGCAGCCAAGATGATCGGGGGGAGACCCAGTACTTC.

Only a few counts were recorded for this clone. V gene TRBV18 combines with J gene TRBJ2-7, with a possible D match to TRBD1 (5 bases). Trimming stripped 3 bases from V and 2 bases from J, with 11 bases between. CDR1 KGHSH and CDR2 LQKENI come from the germline V gene. The CDR3 runs to 14 residues. CDR3 region: CASSPQGSAYEQYF. The CDR3 nucleotides are TGTGCCAGCTCACCCCAGGGATCGGCCTACGAGCAGTACTTC.

The V and J genes are TRBV9 and TRBJ2-2, with TRBD2 identical over 12 bases. The CDR3 length is 15 residues. The germline CDR1 and CDR2 sequences are SGDLS and YYNGEE. J lost 3 bases, V lost 3 bases, and 0 bases had no gene match. CDR3 residues: CASSGLAGDTGELFF. DNA for the CDR3: TGTGCCAGCAGCGGACTAGCGGGAGACACCGGGGAGCTGTTTTTT.

This clone turned up a few times. J is TRBJ2-1 and V is TRBV9; 7 nucleotides align to TRBD2. The CDR3 sequence is 15 residues long. V lost 4 bases and J lost 4; bases outside the gene matches: 8. Germline loops: CDR1 SGDLS, CDR2 YYNGEE. As DNA, the CDR3 is TGTGCCAGCAGCAGCCGGGACTACCTATACAATGAGCAGTTCTTC. It codes for CASSSRDYLYNEQFF.

The rearrangement uses TRBV9 and TRBJ2-1, with D unclear. Germline V gives CDR1 SGDLS, CDR2 YYNGEE. CDR3 length equals 13 residues. V was pared by 0 bases and J by 6 bases, with 7 bases between. The CDR3 region is CASSVEWPNEQFF. CDR3 DNA: TGTGCCAGCAGCGTAGAATGGCCCAATGAGCAGTTCTTC.

This chain joins TRBV28 and TRBJ1-1; D unclear. V dropped 3 bases and J dropped 5 bases, with 16 bases sitting between them. Germline CDR1 is MDHEN and CDR2 is SYDVKM. This CDR3 has 15 amino acids. In DNA, the CDR3 is TGTGCCAGCAGTTTGAACCCCCGCGTCGGGACTGAAGCTTTCTTT. This encodes CASSLNPRVGTEAFF. Drawing the rest from reference TRBV28 and TRBJ1-1, the complete variable domain is DVKVTQSSRYLVKRTGEKVFLECVQDMDHENMFWYRQDPGLGLRLIYFSYDVKMKEKGDIPEGYSVSREKKERFSLILESASTNQTSMYLCASSLNPRVGTEAFFGQGTRLTVV.

V usage is TRBV14 and J usage is TRBJ2-1, with 8 bases identical to TRBD2. The CDR3 has 16 amino acids. Losses at the gene ends were 4 bases for V and 6 bases for J; bases not matched to a gene: 11. The germline V gene has CDR1 SGHDN and CDR2 FVKESK. CDR3 sequence reads: CASSPVRGGTSNEQFF. Here the CDR3 DNA reads TGTGCCAGCAGCCCCGTGCGTGGCGGGACTAGCAATGAGCAGTTCTTC.

The V call is TRBV7-9, the J call TRBJ2-7; TRBD1 matches 9 bases. Trimming removed 5 bases from V and 2 bases from J; junction bases left unmatched: 4. The CDR3 is 14 residues long. CDR1 is SEHNR and CDR2 is FQNEAQ in the germline V gene (reference sequence). CDR3 sequence (DNA): TGTGCCAGCAGCACCACAGGGGGCCCCTACGAGCAGTACTTC. Translated: CASSTTGGPYEQYF. The complete variable domain, with remaining parts taken from reference TRBV7-9 and TRBJ2-7, reads DTGVSQNPRHKITKRGQNVTFRCDPISEHNRLYWYRQTLGQGPEFLTYFQNEAQLEKSRLLSDRFSAERPKGSFSTLEIQRTEQGDSAMYLCASSTTGGPYEQYFGPGTRLTVT.

This clone was found a few times. The genes are TRBV18 and TRBJ2-1; 14 nucleotides match TRBD2. Losses at the gene ends were 2 bases for V and 0 bases for J; bases not matched to a gene: 3. Germline values: CDR1 KGHSH, CDR2 LQKENI. The CDR3 runs to 18 residues. CDR3 bases: TGTGCCAGCTCACCAAGACTAGCGGGAGGGAACTCCTACAATGAGCAGTTCTTC. The encoded protein is CASSPRLAGGNSYNEQFF.

The chain couples TRBV27 to TRBJ2-7; 8 bases align to TRBD1. CDR1 is MNHEY and CDR2 is SMNVEV in the germline V gene (reference sequence). Trimming took 10 bases from V and 9 from J; bases not matched to a gene: 8. This CDR3 region has 11 residues. CDR3 DNA sequence: TGTGCCACCGGGACAGGTGGAAGGCAGTACTTC. It translates to CATGTGGRQYF.

This clone occurred a few times. This sequence joins TRBV11-3 and TRBJ2-7; 10 nucleotides agree with TRBD1. This CDR3 comprises 14 residues. The V and J ends lost 5 bases and 10 bases, in that order; junction bases with no gene match: 11. Germline V gene data show CDR1 as SGHNT and CDR2 as YENEEA. DNA for the CDR3: TGTGCCAGCAGCCCGGGACAGGGGCCCCACAAACAGTACTTC. Protein sequence: CASSPGQGPHKQYF.

This clone was seen only a few times. In nucleotides, the CDR3 is TGTGCCAGCAGCCCGCGGGCCATGAACACTGAAGCTTTCTTT. Amino acids: CASSPRAMNTEAFF. The rearrangement links TRBV4-2 to TRBJ1-1; D is undetermined. Germline CDR1 and CDR2: LGHNA and YNFKEQ. V lost 4 bases, J lost 0 bases, and 9 bases lay in between. The CDR3 runs to 14 residues.

This clone was seen a handful of times. V usage is TRBV4-1 and J usage is TRBJ2-7, with 8 bases aligning to TRBD1. In germline, CDR1 is MGHRA, CDR2 YSYEKL. V was pared by 0 bases and J by 7 bases, with 20 bases of the junction left unmatched. The CDR3 length is 19 residues. The DNA of the CDR3 is TGCGCCAGCAGCCAAGAAGGGACAGGTTCGACGGGAGCACGAGGGGAGCAGTACTTC. Its translation: CASSQEGTGSTGARGEQYF.

The V and J genes are TRBV7-6 and TRBJ2-7, with TRBD1 identical over 10 bases. This CDR3 comprises 14 residues. Trimming cost V 5 bases and J 3 bases; bases outside gene matches: 4. Germline V gives CDR1 SGHVS, CDR2 FNYEAQ. The CDR3 loop reads CASSRTGGSYEQYF. CDR3 nucleotides: TGTGCCAGCAGCAGGACAGGGGGAAGCTACGAGCAGTACTTC.

The genes are TRBV19 and TRBJ2-5; the match to TRBD2 covers 12 bases. The J segment lost 5 bases and the V segment lost 5 bases, leaving 6 bases of the junction unmatched. The CDR3 totals 15 residues. Germline-derived CDR1 and CDR2 are LNHDA and SQIVND (reference sequence). The CDR3 loop is CASSQLAGGHETQYF. CDR3 DNA: TGTGCCAGTAGTCAACTAGCGGGAGGACATGAGACCCAGTACTTC.

The genes are TRBV9 and TRBJ2-3, with 9 bases fitting TRBD2. With 4 bases clipped from V and 4 bases from J, the junction kept 16 bases outside the gene matches. Germline CDR1 is SGDLS and CDR2 is YYNGEE. The CDR3 is 18 amino acids. Here the CDR3 DNA reads TGTGCCAGCAGCCGGCGGGCTAGCGGGGTTCTGTCGGCAGATACGCAGTATTTT. Translating it yields CASSRRASGVLSADTQYF.

This CDR3 is CAWKASSGIYEQYF. In nucleotides, the CDR3 is TGTGCCTGGAAAGCATCTAGCGGGATCTACGAGCAGTACTTC. The chain is built from TRBV30 and TRBJ2-7; 9 nucleotides match TRBD2. This CDR3 contains 14 residues. From germline, CDR1 is GTSNPN and CDR2 SVGIG (reference sequence). V trimming: 4 bases; J trimming: 3 bases; junction bases outside the gene matches: 7.

This clone has only a few counts. The chain employs TRBV6-5 and TRBJ1-1; D remains unclear. The CDR3 loop spans 14 amino acids. CDR1 and CDR2 from the germline V gene are MNHEY and SVGAGI. Trimming took 4 bases from V and 4 from J, leaving 13 bases between them. In DNA, the CDR3 is TGTGCCAGCAGTTGGGGTCGGGGTAGCACTGAAGCTTTCTTT. Translation gives CASSWGRGSTEAFF.

This clone was picked up a small number of times. The chain recombines TRBV28 with TRBJ1-1; 8 nucleotides match TRBD1. Trimming took 3 bases from V and 1 from J; bases not matched to a gene: 7. The CDR3 covers 16 residues. Per germline, CDR1 MDHEN and CDR2 SYDVKM. The CDR3 bases are TGTGCCAGCAGTTTCGGCGGACAGGGAGCGAACACTGAAGCTTTCTTT. It translates to CASSFGGQGANTEAFF.

The gene calls are TRBV5-4 and TRBJ2-7; possible D gene TRBD2, 5 bases. Germline V CDR1 and CDR2: SGHNT, YYREEE (reference sequence). Trimming cost V 0 bases and J 5 bases, with 12 bases left between them. CDR3 length: 14 residues. The CDR3 DNA sequence: TGTGCCAGCAGCTTGGCCGACCTCGGGGACGAGCAGTACTTC. Amino acid sequence: CASSLADLGDEQYF. Complete variable domain (other parts from reference TRBV5-4 and TRBJ2-7): ETGVTQSPTHLIKTRGQQVTLRCSSQSGHNTVSWYQQALGQGPQFIFQYYREEENGRGNFPPRFSGLQFPNYSSELNVNALELDDSALYLCASSLADLGDEQYFGPGTRLTVT.

J is TRBJ1-4 and V is TRBV4-2, with 7 nucleotides matching TRBD1. V lost 6 bases, J lost 2 bases, and 15 bases stayed unmatched. CDR3 size: 18 residues. CDR1 is LGHNA, CDR2 YNFKEQ, per germline. For the CDR3, the DNA is TGTGCCAGCAGTCTACGTAGAGGAGGGGGCAAGACTAATGAAAAACTGTTTTTT. The encoded protein is CASSLRRGGGKTNEKLFF.

The V and J genes are TRBV19 and TRBJ2-1; 12 bases line up with TRBD2. Germline loops: CDR1 LNHDA, CDR2 SQIVND (reference sequence). The CDR3 length is 16 residues. V lost 5 bases and J lost 4; bases outside the gene matches: 6. The chain's CDR3 is CASSGGTSGYYNEQFF. DNA of the CDR3: TGTGCCAGTAGTGGGGGGACTAGCGGGTATTACAATGAGCAGTTCTTC.

A few counts support this clone. Other nucleotide sequences from this sample produce the same CDR3. The chain is built from TRBV18 and TRBJ2-7; D may be TRBD1 (5 bases). In germline, CDR1 is KGHSH, CDR2 LQKENI. Trimming stripped 2 bases from V and 0 bases from J, with 8 bases between. The CDR3 is made up of 14 amino acids. The CDR3 nucleotides are TGTGCCAGCTCACCATCCCAGGGCTCCTACGAGCAGTACTTC. Protein: CASSPSQGSYEQYF.

This chain connects TRBV7-3 to TRBJ2-7, with 14 bases matching TRBD2. V was pared by 4 bases and J by 7 bases, with 6 bases of the junction left unmatched. CDR1 and CDR2 (germline): SGHTA, FQGTGA. This CDR3 contains 15 residues. CDR3 sequence: CASSSGTSGRGEQYF. The DNA of the CDR3 is TGTGCCAGCAGCTCCGGGACTAGCGGGAGAGGAGAGCAGTACTTC.

This chain links TRBV21-1 with TRBJ2-1; no check of the table's D call, TRBD1, against the DNA was made. TRBV21-1 is classified as a pseudogene. CDR3 size: 15 residues. The CDR3 reads CASSIDRVPHHEQFF. CDR3 in DNA: TGTGCCAGCAGCATTGACAGGGTACCTCACCATGAGCAGTTCTTC.

The V gene is TRBV4-3, the J gene TRBJ2-1, with no clear D. The V end lost 0 bases, the J end lost 4 bases, and 13 bases lay between the germline ends. This CDR3 has 16 amino acids. Germline V gene lookup returns CDR1 LGHNA and CDR2 YSLEER. The chain's CDR3 is CASSQDGGADYNEQFF. The DNA of the CDR3 is TGCGCCAGCAGCCAAGATGGTGGCGCGGATTACAATGAGCAGTTCTTC.